Below, one T cell receptor (beta chain) is given with its context. Its antigen is still unknown. This sample is drawn from a study of blood T cells in healthy people across ages. Study-wide points: As age increased, TCR beta diversity per million T cells fell in a roughly linear fashion. Lack of knowledge of donor CMV status possibly confounded expanded clonotype changes. Naive T cell percentage and TCR beta diversity correlated strongly. When one million T cells were used, diversity estimates were thought to be underestimates.

A sample-barcoded 5' primer and a J-beta primer mix were used in a second PCR of about 7 to 11 cycles. TCRdb re-analysed the 5' RACE reads in MiXCR, keeping a single row per CDR3 protein. The data show about 1.6 million distinct CDR3 sequences, about 32% seen once. The CDR3 extends over 14 amino acids. The germline V gene encodes CDR1 SNHLY and CDR2 FYNNEI. The J segment lost 6 bases and the V segment lost 3 bases, leaving 4 bases of the junction unmatched. The chain couples TRBV2 to TRBJ1-2, with 10 bases that match TRBD1. Sequenced: blood. The origin of this receptor is a woman aged 25 to 45 in good health. Written as DNA, the CDR3 is TGTGCCAGCAGTGAGAGGGGACAGGGGAATGGCTACACCTTC. It translates to CASSERGQGNGYTF.